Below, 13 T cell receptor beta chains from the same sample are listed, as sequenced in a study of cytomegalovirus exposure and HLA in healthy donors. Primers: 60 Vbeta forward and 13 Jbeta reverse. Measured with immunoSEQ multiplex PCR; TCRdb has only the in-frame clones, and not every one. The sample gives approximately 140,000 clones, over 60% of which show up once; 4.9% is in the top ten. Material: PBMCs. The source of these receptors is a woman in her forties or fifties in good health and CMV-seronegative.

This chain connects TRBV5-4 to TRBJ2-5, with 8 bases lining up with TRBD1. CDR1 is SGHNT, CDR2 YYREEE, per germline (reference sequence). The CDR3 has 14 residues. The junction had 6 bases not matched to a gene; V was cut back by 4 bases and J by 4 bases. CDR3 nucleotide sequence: TGTGCCAGCAGCAAATGCAGGGGGCGAGAGACCCAGTACTTC. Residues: CASSKCRGRETQYF.

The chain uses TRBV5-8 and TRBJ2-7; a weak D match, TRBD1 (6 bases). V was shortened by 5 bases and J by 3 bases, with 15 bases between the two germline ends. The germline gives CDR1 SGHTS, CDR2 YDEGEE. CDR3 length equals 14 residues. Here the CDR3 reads CASRGAGVLYEQYF. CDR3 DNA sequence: TGTGCCAGCAGAGGTGCAGGGGTCCTCTACGAGCAGTACTTC.

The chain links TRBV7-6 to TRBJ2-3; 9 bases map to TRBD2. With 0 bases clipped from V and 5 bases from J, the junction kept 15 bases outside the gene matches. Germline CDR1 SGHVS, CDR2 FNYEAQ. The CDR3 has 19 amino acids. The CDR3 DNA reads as TGTGCCAGCAGCTTAGCTCCCGGCCCTTTAGCGGGGGTTGGAGATACGCAGTATTTT. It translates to CASSLAPGPLAGVGDTQYF.

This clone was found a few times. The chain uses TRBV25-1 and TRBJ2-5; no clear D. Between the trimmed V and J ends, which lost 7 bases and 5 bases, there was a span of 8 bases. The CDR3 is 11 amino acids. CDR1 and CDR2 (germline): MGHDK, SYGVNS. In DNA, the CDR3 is TGTGCCAGCAACGAAGAGGAGACCCAGTACTTC. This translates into CASNEEETQYF.

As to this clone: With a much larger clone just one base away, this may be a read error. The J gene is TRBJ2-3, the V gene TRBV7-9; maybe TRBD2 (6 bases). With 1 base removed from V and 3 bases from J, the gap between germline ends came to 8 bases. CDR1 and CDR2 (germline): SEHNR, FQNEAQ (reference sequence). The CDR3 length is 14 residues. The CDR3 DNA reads TGTGCCAGCAGCTTAGGCGGGGATACAGATACGCAGTATTTT. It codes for CASSLGGDTDTQYF.

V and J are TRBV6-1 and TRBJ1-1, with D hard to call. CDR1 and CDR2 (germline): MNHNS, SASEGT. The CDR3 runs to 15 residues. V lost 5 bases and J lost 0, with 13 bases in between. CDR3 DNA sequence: TGTGCCAGCAGTCCCCAGACCAGGATGAACACTGAAGCTTTCTTT. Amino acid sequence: CASSPQTRMNTEAFF.

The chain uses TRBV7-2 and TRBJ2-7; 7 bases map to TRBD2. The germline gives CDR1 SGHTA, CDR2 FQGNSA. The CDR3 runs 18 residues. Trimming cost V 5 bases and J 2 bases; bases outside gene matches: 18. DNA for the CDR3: TGTGCCAGCAGCCTAGTCGGAGGTGGCGGGGGAAGAACCTACGAGCAGTACTTC. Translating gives CASSLVGGGGGRTYEQYF.

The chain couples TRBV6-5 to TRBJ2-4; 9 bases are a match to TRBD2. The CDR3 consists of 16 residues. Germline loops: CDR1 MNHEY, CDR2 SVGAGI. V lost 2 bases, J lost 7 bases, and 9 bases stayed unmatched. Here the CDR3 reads CASSYSPAGGRNIQYF. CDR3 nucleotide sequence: TGTGCCAGCAGTTACAGTCCGGCGGGGGGGCGGAACATTCAGTACTTC.

Here the CDR3 reads CASSGTGGRGYGEQFF. The CDR3 DNA is TGTGCCAGTAGTGGGACAGGGGGACGGGGGTATGGTGAGCAGTTCTTC. This sequence joins TRBV19 and TRBJ2-1; the match to TRBD1 covers 11 bases. V trimming: 5 bases; J trimming: 9 bases; junction bases outside the gene matches: 12. Germline V gene data show CDR1 as LNHDA and CDR2 as SQIVND (reference sequence). The CDR3 is 16 amino acids.

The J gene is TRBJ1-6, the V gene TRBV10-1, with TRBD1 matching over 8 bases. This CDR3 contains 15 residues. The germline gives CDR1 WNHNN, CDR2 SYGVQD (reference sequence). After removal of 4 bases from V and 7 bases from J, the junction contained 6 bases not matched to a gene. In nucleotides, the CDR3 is TGCGCCAGCAGTGGGGGACAGGTTGGCAATTCACCCCTCCACTTT. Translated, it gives CASSGGQVGNSPLHF.

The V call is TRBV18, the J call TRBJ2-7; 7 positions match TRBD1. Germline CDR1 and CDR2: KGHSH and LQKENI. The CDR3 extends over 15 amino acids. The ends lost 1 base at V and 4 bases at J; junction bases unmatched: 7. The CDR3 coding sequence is TGTGCCAGCTCACCACGGGGACAGACCTTGTACGAGCAGTACTTC. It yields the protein CASSPRGQTLYEQYF. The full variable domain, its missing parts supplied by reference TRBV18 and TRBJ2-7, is NAGVMQNPRHLVRRRGQEARLRCSPMKGHSHVYWYRQLPEEGLKFMVYLQKENIIDESGMPKERFSAEFPKEGPSILRIQQVVRGDSAAYFCASSPRGQTLYEQYFGPGTRLTVT.

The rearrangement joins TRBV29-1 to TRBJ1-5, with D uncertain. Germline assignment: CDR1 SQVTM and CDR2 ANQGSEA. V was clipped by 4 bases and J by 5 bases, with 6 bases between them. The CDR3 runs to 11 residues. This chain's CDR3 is CSVGEHQPQHF. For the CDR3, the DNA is TGCAGCGTTGGGGAGCATCAGCCCCAGCATTTT.

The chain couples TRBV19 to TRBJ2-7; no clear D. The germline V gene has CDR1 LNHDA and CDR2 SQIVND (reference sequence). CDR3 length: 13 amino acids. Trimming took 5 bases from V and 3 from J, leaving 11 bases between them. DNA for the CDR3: TGTGCCAGTAGTTTGCCAGGTAGCTACGAGCAGTACTTC. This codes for CASSLPGSYEQYF.